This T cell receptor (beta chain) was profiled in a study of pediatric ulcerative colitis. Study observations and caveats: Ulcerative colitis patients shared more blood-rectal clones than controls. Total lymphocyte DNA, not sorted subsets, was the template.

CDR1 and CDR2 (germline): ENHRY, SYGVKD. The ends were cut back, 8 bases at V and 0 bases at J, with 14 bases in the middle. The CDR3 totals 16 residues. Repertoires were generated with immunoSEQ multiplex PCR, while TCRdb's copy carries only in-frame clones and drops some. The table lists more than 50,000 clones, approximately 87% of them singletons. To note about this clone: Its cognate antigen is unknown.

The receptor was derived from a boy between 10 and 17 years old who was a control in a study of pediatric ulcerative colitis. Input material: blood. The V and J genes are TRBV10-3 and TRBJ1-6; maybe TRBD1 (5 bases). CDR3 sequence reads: CAIRPGGVSYNSPLHF. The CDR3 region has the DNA TGTGCCATCCGCCCGGGGGGGGTCTCCTATAATTCACCCCTCCACTTT.